These 12 T cell receptor beta chains were sequenced from one sample in a study of blood T cells in healthy people across ages. Using a J-beta primer mix together with a sample-barcoded 5' primer, a second PCR was run for about 7 to 12 cycles. One entry per CDR3 protein, called by TCRdb with MiXCR from the 5' RACE reads. The sample carries roughly 410,000 distinct CDR3 sequences, roughly half recorded once. Sequencing input: blood. Receptors were obtained from a man in his 60s in good health.

The V call is TRBV7-3, the J call TRBJ2-1, with 11 bases matching TRBD2. CDR3 size: 16 residues. Germline CDR1 SGHTA, CDR2 FQGTGA. J gave up 4 bases and V 5 bases, and 7 bases lay outside the gene matches. The CDR3 region is CASSQQGTSGYNEQFF. DNA for the CDR3: TGTGCCAGCAGCCAACAGGGGACTAGCGGATACAATGAGCAGTTCTTC. The whole variable domain, filled in from reference TRBV7-3 and TRBJ2-1, reads GAGVSQTPSNKVTEKGKYVELRCDPISGHTALYWYRQSLGQGPEFLIYFQGTGAADDSGLPNDRFFAVRPEGSVSTLKIQRTERGDSAVYLCASSQQGTSGYNEQFFGPGTRLTVL.

Turning to this clonotype: In this CDR3 the conserved last residue, phenylalanine or tryptophan, is missing, so a read error is likely. The CDR3 nucleotides are TGTGCCAGCAGCCCACAGGGGCAAGCTAACTATGGCTACACCTTA. Amino acid sequence: CASSPQGQANYGYTL. The rearrangement joins TRBV27 to TRBJ1-2; the match to TRBD1 covers 7 bases. From germline, CDR1 is MNHEY and CDR2 SMNVEV (reference sequence). The CDR3 runs 15 residues. With 6 bases clipped from V and 0 bases from J, the junction kept 7 bases outside the gene matches.

The V and J genes are TRBV12-3 or TRBV12-4 and TRBJ1-2; 7 bases fit TRBD1. V lost 4 bases and J lost 8; bases outside the gene matches: 10. This CDR3 region has 14 residues. The CDR3 DNA is TGTGCCAGCAGTTCCCTGCGGGACAGAAGGGGCTACACCTTC. It translates to CASSSLRDRRGYTF.

The chain is built from TRBV20-1 and TRBJ2-7; TRBD1 might be the D (5 bases). CDR1 DFQATT and CDR2 SNEGSKA come from the germline V gene (reference sequence). The germline V and J ends were trimmed by 1 base and 2 bases, with 9 bases remaining between them. The CDR3 sequence is 13 residues long. DNA for the CDR3: TGCAGTGCTAGAGGGAACAGGCCCTACGAGCAGTACTTC. It specifies CSARGNRPYEQYF.

The chain is built from TRBV27 and TRBJ2-1, with D unclear. CDR3 length equals 15 residues. The germline V gene encodes CDR1 MNHEY and CDR2 SMNVEV (reference sequence). V was clipped by 4 bases and J by 5 bases, with 15 bases between them. DNA of the CDR3: TGTGCCAGCAGTTGGCTCCCGCTCAGGAACAATGAGCAGTTCTTC. Translating gives CASSWLPLRNNEQFF.

This chain links TRBV6-1 with TRBJ2-1; D may correspond to TRBD1 or TRBD2 (7 bases each). The J call may not be correct, given that the DNA end is closer to TRBJ2-7. The germline CDR1 and CDR2 sequences are MNHNS and SASEGT. The CDR3 extends over 14 amino acids. The CDR3 region has the DNA TGTGCCAGTTCAGGGGGGGCCGCCTACAATGAGCAGTACTTC. This codes for CASSGGAAYNEQYF.

The rearrangement uses TRBV5-1 and TRBJ2-7; 7 positions match TRBD1. V trimming: 5 bases; J trimming: 3 bases; junction bases outside the gene matches: 5. This CDR3 region has 13 residues. Germline lookup yields CDR1 SGHRS and CDR2 YFSETQ. The CDR3 loop reads CASRRDSNYEQYF. The DNA for the CDR3 is TGCGCCAGCAGGAGGGACAGCAACTACGAGCAGTACTTC.

This clonotype has a handful of counts. The chain combines TRBV7-2 with TRBJ2-1, with 8 positions matching TRBD2. Germline CDR1 and CDR2: SGHTA and FQGNSA. This CDR3 comprises 14 residues. J lost 7 bases, V lost 7 bases, and 9 bases had no gene match. This chain's CDR3 is CASTGGGRLNEQFF. The CDR3 DNA is TGTGCCAGCACCGGGGGGGGGAGGTTGAATGAGCAGTTCTTC.

The chain employs TRBV6-5 and TRBJ2-1, with TRBD1 as a possible D gene (6 bases). There are 14 residues in the CDR3. Germline CDR1 and CDR2: MNHEY and SVGAGI. V lost 9 bases, J lost 0 bases, and 12 bases lay in between. The CDR3 region has the DNA TGTGCCAGTCCCAGGGACATCTCCTACAATGAGCAGTTCTTC. This encodes CASPRDISYNEQFF.

This chain uses TRBV20-1 with TRBJ2-3; D call uncertain. The CDR3 spans 14 residues. V gave up 5 bases and J gave up 5 bases, with 17 bases separating them. The germline V gene encodes CDR1 DFQATT and CDR2 SNEGSKA (reference sequence). The CDR3 sequence: CSAPPVRSRDTQYF. The CDR3, as DNA: TGCAGTGCTCCCCCGGTGAGGTCTAGAGATACGCAGTATTTT.

This clonotype was observed once. The chain carries TRBV28 and TRBJ2-5, with D maybe TRBD2 (6 bases). From germline, CDR1 is MDHEN and CDR2 SYDVKM. The CDR3 has 11 residues. Trimming stripped 5 bases from V and 7 bases from J, with 8 bases between. The DNA of the CDR3 is TGTGCCAGCAGTAGGCGGGGGACCCAGTACTTC. Encoded protein: CASSRRGTQYF.

This chain connects TRBV6-2 or TRBV6-3 to TRBJ1-5; 9 bases are shared with TRBD1. The CDR3 has 16 amino acids. CDR1 is MNHEY, CDR2 SVGEGT, per germline. Trimming cost V 4 bases and J 3 bases; bases outside gene matches: 7. This chain's CDR3 is CASSSAGQGVNQPQHF. DNA for the CDR3: TGTGCCAGCAGTTCCGCGGGACAGGGTGTCAATCAGCCCCAGCATTTT.